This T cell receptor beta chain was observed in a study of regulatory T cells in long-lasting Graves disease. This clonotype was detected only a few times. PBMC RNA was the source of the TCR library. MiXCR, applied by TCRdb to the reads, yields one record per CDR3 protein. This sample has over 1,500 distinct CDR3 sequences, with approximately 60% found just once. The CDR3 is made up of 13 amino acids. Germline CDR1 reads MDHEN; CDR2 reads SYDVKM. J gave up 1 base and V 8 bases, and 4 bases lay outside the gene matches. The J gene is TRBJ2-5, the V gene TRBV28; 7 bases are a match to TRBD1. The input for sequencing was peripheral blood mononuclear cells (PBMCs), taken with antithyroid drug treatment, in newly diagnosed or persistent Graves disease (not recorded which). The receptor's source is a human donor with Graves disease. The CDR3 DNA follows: TGTGCCAGCCACCGACAGGGCCAAGAGACCCAGTACTTC. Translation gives CASHRQGQETQYF.